This section outlines one T cell receptor beta chain sequence together with its context. The data were obtained in a study of T-cell memory formation after mild COVID-19. One entry per CDR3 protein, called by TCRdb with MiXCR from the 5' RACE reads. The sample carries hundreds of thousands of distinct CDR3 sequences, 15% to 25% recorded once. The J segment lost 6 bases and the V segment lost 3 bases, leaving 12 bases of the junction unmatched. From germline, CDR1 is SGHNT and CDR2 YYREEE (reference sequence). This CDR3 comprises 18 residues. Specimen: PBMCs or a T cell subset sorted from them (not recorded which). The sequence was collected from an adult woman who had mild COVID-19 (a few samples of this study predate the infection). Cell type and time point are not known. The chain recombines TRBV5-4 with TRBJ2-1; 13 bases are shared with TRBD2. The CDR3: CASSSPTGLAGRFNEQFF. The CDR3 nucleotides are TGTGCCAGCAGCTCGCCAACGGGACTAGCGGGGAGGTTCAATGAGCAGTTCTTC.